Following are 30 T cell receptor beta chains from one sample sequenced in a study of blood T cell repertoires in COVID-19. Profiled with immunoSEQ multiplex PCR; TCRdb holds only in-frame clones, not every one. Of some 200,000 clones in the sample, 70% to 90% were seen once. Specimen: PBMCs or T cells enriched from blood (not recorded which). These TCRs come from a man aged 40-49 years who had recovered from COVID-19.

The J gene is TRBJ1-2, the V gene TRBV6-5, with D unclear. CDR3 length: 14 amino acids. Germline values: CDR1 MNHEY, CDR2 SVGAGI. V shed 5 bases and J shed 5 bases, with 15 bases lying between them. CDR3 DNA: TGTGCCAGCAGTCTTCTCAATACGGGGTATGGCTACACCTTC. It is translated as CASSLLNTGYGYTF.

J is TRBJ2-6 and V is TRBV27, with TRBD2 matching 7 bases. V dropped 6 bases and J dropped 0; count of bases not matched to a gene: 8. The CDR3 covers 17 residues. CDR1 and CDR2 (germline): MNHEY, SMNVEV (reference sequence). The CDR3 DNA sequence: TGTGCCAGCAGGGGGAGGGTTGGGTTCTCTGGGGCCAACGTCCTGACTTTC. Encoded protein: CASRGRVGFSGANVLTF.

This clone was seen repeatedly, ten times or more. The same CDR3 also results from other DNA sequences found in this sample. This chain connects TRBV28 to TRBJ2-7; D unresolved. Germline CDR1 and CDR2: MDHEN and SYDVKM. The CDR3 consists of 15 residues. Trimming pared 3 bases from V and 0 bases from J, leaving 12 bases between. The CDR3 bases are TGTGCCAGCAGTTTGCCGGAAAGGAGCTCCTACGAGCAGTACTTC. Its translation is CASSLPERSSYEQYF.

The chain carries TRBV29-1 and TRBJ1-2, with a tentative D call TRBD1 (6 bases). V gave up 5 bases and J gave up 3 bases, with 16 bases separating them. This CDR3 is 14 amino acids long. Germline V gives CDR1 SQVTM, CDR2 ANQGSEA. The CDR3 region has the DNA TGCAGCGTTCCAGCTCGGACAGACGACTATGGCTACACCTTC. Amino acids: CSVPARTDDYGYTF.

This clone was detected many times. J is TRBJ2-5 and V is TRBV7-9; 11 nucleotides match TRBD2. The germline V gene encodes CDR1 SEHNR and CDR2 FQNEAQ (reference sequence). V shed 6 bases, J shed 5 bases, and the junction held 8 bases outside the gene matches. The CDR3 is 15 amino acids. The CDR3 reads CASSLSGGAMETQYF. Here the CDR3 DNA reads TGTGCCAGCAGTCTTAGCGGGGGGGCCATGGAGACCCAGTACTTC.

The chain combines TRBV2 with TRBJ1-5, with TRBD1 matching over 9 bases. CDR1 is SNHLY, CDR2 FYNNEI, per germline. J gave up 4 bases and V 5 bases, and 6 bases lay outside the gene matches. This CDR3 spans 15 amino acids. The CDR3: CASSLGQGKNQPQHF. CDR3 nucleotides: TGTGCCAGCAGTCTGGGACAGGGAAAAAATCAGCCCCAGCATTTT.

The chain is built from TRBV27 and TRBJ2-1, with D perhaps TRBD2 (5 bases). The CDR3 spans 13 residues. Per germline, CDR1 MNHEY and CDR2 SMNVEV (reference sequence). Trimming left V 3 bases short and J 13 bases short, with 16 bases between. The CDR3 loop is CASSLRLTGFQFF. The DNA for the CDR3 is TGTGCCAGCAGTTTGAGACTAACGGGATTCCAGTTCTTC.

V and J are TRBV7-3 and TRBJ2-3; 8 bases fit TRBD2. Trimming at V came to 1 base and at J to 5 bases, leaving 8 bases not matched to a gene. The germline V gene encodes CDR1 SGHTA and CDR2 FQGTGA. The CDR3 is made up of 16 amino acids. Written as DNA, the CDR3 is TGTGCCAGCAGCTTAAGTCCGGGAGGGGAGGGAGATACGCAGTATTTT. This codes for CASSLSPGGEGDTQYF.

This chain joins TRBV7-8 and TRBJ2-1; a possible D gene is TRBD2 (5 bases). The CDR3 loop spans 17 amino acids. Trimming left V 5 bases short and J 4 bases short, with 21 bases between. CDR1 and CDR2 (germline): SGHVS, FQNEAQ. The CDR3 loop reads CASSQLAAGKRYNEQFF. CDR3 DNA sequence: TGTGCCAGCAGCCAACTGGCTGCCGGGAAGAGGTACAATGAGCAGTTCTTC.

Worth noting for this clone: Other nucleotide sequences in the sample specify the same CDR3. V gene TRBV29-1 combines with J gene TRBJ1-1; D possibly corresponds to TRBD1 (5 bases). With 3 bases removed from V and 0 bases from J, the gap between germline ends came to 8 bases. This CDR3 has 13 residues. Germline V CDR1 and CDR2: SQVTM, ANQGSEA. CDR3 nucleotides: TGCAGCGTTGAGCGGGGGGTGAACACTGAAGCTTTCTTT. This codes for CSVERGVNTEAFF.

For the CDR3, the DNA is TGTGCCCAAGGTCGGGTAGGGGCAAATGAGCAGTTCTTC. It codes for CAQGRVGANEQFF. The gene calls are TRBV5-4 and TRBJ2-1; a possible D gene is TRBD1 (5 bases). Germline V gene sequence: CDR1 SGHNT, CDR2 YYREEE (reference sequence). The CDR3 is made up of 13 amino acids. V lost 10 bases and J 7 bases, leaving 18 bases between the germline ends. The whole variable domain, remainder taken from reference TRBV5-4 and TRBJ2-1, is ETGVTQSPTHLIKTRGQQVTLRCSSQSGHNTVSWYQQALGQGPQFIFQYYREEENGRGNFPPRFSGLQFPNYSSELNVNALELDDSALYLCAQGRVGANEQFFGPGTRLTVL.

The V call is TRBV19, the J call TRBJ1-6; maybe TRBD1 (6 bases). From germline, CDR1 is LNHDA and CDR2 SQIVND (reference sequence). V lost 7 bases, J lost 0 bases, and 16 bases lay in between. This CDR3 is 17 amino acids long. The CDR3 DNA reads TGTGCCAGTACCGACGCAGGGGAGCCCTCCTATAATTCACCCCTCCACTTT. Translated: CASTDAGEPSYNSPLHF.

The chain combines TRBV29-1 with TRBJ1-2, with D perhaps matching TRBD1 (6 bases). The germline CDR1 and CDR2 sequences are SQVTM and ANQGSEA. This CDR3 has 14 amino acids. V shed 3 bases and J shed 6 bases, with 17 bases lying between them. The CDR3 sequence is CSVDSFRGTDGYTF. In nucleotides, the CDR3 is TGCAGCGTTGACTCCTTCAGGGGAACGGATGGCTACACCTTC.

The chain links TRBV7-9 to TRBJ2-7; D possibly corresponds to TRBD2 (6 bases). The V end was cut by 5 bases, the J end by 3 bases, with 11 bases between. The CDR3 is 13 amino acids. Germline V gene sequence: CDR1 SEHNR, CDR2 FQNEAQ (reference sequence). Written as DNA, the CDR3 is TGTGCCAGCAGCCCGGGGGACGGCTACGAGCAGTACTTC. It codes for CASSPGDGYEQYF.

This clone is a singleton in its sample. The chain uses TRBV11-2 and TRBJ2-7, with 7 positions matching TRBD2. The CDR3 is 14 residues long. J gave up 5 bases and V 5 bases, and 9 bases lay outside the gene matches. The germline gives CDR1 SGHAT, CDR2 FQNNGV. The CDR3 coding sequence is TGTGCCAGCAGCCTAACTAGCGTAGGACACGAGCAGTACTTC. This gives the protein CASSLTSVGHEQYF. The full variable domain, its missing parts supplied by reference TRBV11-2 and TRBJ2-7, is EAGVAQSPRYKIIEKRQSVAFWCNPISGHATLYWYQQILGQGPKLLIQFQNNGVVDDSQLPKDRFSAERLKGVDSTLKIQPAKLEDSAVYLCASSLTSVGHEQYFGPGTRLTVT.

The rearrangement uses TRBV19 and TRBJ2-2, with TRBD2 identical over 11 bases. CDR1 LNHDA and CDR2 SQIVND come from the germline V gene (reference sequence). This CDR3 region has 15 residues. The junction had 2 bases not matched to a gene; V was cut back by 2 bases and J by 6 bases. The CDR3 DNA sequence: TGTGCCAGTAGTATATGGACTAGCGGGCCCGGGGAGCTGTTTTTT. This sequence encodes CASSIWTSGPGELFF.

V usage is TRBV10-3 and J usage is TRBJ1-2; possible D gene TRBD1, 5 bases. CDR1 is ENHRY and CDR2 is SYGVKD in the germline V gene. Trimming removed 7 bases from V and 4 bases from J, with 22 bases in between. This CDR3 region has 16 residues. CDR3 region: CAITAGMEKISYGYTF. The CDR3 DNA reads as TGTGCCATCACGGCAGGGATGGAGAAAATTAGCTATGGCTACACCTTC.

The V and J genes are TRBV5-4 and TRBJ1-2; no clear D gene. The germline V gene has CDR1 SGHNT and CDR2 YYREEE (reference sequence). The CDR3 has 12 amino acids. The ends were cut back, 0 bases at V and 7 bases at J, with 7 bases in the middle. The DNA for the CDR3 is TGTGCCAGCAGCTTGGGCGGAGTTGGCTACACCTTC. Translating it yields CASSLGGVGYTF.

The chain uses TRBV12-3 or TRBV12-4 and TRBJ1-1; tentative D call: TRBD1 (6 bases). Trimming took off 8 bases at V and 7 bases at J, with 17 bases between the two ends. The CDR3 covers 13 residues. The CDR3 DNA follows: TGTGCCAGCCTCCGACTAGGGGGGGGTGAAGCTTTCTTT. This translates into CASLRLGGGEAFF.

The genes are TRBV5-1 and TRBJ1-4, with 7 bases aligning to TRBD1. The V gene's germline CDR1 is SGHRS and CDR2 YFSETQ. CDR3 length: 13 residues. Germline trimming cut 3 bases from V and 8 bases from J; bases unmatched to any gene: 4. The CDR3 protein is CASSSNRGEKLFF. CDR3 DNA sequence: TGCGCCAGCAGCTCCAACAGGGGCGAAAAACTGTTTTTT.

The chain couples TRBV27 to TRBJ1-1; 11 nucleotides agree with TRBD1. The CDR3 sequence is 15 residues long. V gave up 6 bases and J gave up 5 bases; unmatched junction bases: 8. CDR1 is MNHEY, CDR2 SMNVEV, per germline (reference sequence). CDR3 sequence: CASRPRTGGLTEAFF. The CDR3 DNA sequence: TGTGCCAGCAGACCGCGGACAGGGGGCCTTACTGAAGCTTTCTTT.

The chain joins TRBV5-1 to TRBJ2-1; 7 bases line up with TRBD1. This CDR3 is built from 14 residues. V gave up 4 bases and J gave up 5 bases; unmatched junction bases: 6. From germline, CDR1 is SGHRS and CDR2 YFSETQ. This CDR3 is CASSPLTGNNEQFF. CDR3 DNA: TGCGCCAGCAGCCCCTTGACAGGGAACAATGAGCAGTTCTTC.

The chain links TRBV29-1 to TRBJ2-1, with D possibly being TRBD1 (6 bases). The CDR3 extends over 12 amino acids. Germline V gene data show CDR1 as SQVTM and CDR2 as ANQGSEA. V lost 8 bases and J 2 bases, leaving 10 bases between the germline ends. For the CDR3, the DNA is TGCAGCATACAGGGAACCTACAATGAGCAGTTCTTC. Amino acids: CSIQGTYNEQFF.

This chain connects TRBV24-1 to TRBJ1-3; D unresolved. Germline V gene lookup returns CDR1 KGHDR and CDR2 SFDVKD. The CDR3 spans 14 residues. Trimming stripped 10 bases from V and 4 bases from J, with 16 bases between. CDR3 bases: TGTGCCACGAGCGCTAGGTCGCGGGGAAACACCATATATTTT. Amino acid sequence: CATSARSRGNTIYF.

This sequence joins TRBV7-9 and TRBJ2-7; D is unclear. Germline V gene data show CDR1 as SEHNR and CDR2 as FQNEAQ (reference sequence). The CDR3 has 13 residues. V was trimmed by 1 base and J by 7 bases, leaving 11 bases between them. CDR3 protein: CASSLGVSGEQYF. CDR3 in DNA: TGTGCCAGCAGCTTAGGGGTCTCGGGTGAGCAGTACTTC.

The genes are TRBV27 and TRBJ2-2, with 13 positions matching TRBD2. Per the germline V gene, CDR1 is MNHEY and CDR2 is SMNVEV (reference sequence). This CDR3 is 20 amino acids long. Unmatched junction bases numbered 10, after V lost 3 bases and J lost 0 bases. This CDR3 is CASSFRAGLAGASNTGELFF. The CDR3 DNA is TGTGCCAGCAGTTTCCGGGCCGGACTAGCGGGAGCCTCGAACACCGGGGAGCTGTTTTTT.

CDR3 loop: CASSFGGLNTEAFF. For the CDR3, the DNA is TGTGCCAGCAGCTTCGGGGGGCTGAACACTGAAGCTTTCTTT. The chain couples TRBV7-8 to TRBJ1-1; D possibly corresponds to TRBD1 (6 bases). Germline CDR1 and CDR2: SGHVS and FQNEAQ. CDR3 length: 14 residues. Trimming stripped 3 bases from V and 0 bases from J, with 8 bases between.

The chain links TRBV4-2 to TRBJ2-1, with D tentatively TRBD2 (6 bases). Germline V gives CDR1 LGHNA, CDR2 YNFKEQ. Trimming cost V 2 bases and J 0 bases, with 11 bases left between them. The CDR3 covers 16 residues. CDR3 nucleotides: TGTGCCAGCAGCCAACCTACTAGCCCCTCCTACAATGAGCAGTTCTTC. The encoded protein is CASSQPTSPSYNEQFF.

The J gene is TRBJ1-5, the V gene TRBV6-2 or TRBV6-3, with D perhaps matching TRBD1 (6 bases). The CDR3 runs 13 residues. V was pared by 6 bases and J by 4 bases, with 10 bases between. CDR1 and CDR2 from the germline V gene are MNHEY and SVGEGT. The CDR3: CASSPQGNQPQHF. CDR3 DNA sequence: TGTGCCAGCAGCCCGCAGGGGAATCAGCCCCAGCATTTT.

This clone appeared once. The CDR3, as DNA: TGTGCCAGCAGTGAAGATGGGACAGGGGTTTCTATAGCTGAAGCTTTCTTT. Its protein is CASSEDGTGVSIAEAFF. V and J are TRBV6-1 and TRBJ1-1, with 10 bases matching TRBD1. Germline V lookup: CDR1 MNHNS, CDR2 SASEGT. CDR3 length: 17 amino acids. V trimming: 1 base; J trimming: 6 bases; junction bases outside the gene matches: 11.